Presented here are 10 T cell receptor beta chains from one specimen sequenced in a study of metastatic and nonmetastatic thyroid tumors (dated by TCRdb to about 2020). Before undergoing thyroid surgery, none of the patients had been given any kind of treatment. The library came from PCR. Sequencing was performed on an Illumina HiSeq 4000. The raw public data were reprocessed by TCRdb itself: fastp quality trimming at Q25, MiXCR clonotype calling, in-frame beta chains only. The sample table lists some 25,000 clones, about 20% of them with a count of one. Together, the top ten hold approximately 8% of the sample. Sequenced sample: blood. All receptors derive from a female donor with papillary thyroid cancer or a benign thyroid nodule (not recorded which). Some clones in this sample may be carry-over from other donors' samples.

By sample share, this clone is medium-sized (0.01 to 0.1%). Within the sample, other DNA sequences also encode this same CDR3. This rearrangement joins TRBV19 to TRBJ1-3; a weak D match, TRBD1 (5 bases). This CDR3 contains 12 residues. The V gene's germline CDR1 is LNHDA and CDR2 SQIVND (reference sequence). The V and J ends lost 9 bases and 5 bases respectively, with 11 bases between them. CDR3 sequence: CARGVDRNTIYF. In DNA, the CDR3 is TGTGCCAGAGGGGTCGATCGAAACACCATATATTTT.

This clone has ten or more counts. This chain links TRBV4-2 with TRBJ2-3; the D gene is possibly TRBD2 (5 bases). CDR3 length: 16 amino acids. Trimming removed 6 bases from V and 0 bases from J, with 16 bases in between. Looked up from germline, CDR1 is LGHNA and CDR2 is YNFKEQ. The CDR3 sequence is CASRSLTSVSTDTQYF. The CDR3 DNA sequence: TGTGCCAGCAGAAGCCTTACTAGTGTGAGCACAGATACGCAGTATTTT.

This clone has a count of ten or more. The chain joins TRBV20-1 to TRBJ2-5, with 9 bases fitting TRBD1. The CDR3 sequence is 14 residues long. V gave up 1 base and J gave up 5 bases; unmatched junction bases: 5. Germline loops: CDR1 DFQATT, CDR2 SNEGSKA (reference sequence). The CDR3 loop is CSARVGTGLETQYF. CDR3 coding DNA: TGCAGTGCTAGAGTCGGGACAGGGCTCGAGACCCAGTACTTC.

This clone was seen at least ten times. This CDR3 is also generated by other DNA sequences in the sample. In DNA form, the CDR3 reads TGTGCCATCAGTGAGCCGGGCACTGAAGCTTTCTTT. It is translated as CAISEPGTEAFF. V usage is TRBV10-3 and J usage is TRBJ1-1; D unresolved. Germline lookup yields CDR1 ENHRY and CDR2 SYGVKD. V dropped 2 bases and J dropped 4 bases, with 5 bases sitting between them. This CDR3 has 12 amino acids.

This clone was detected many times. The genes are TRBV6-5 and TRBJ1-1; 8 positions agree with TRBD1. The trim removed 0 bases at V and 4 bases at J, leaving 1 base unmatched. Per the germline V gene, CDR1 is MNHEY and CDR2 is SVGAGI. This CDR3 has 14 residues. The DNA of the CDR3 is TGTGCCAGCAGTTACTCGACAGGGGCCACTGAAGCTTTCTTT. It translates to CASSYSTGATEAFF.

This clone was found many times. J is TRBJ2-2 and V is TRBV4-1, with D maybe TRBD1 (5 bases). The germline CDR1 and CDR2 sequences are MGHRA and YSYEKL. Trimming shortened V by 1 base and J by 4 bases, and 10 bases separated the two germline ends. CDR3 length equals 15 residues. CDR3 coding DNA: TGCGCCAGCAGCCAAGGGGGCTTTGGCACCGGGGAGCTGTTTTTT. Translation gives CASSQGGFGTGELFF.

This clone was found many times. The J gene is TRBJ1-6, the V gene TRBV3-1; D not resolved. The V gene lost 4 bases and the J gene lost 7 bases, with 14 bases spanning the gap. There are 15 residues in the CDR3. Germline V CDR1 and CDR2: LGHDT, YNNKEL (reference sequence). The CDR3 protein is CASSPRPGPNSPLHF. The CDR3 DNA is TGTGCCAGCAGCCCAAGGCCGGGCCCCAATTCACCCCTCCACTTT.

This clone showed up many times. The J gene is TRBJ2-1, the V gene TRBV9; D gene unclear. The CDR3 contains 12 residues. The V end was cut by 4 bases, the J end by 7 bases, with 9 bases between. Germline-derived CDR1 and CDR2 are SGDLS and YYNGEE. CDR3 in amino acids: CASSSEGNEQFF. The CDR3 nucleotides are TGTGCCAGCAGCTCCGAAGGGAATGAGCAGTTCTTC.

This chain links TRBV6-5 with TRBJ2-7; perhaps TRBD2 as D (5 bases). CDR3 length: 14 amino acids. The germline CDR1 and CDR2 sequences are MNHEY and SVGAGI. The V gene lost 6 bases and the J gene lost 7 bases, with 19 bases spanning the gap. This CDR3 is CASRLRFYPGEQYF. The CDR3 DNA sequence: TGTGCCAGCAGGTTAAGGTTCTACCCGGGGGAGCAGTACTTC.

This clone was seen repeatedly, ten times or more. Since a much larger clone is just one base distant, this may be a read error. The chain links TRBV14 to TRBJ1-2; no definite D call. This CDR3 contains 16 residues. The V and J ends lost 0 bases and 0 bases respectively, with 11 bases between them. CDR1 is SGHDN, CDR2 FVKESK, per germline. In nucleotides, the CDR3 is TGTGCCAGCAGCCAAGATGTAAGGAGCTCTAACTATGGCTACACCTTC. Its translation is CASSQDVRSSNYGYTF.